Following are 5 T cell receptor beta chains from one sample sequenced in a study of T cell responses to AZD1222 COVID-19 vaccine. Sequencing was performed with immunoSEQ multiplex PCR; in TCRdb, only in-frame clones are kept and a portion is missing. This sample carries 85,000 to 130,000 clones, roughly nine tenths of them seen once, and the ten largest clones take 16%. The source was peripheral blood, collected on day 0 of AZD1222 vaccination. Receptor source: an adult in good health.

Here the CDR3 reads CASSQMVDTEAFF. CDR3 nucleotides: TGTGCCAGCAGCCAAATGGTAGACACTGAAGCTTTCTTT. This chain joins TRBV3-1 (or the pseudogene TRBV3-2) and TRBJ1-1; no clear D. V was cut by 2 bases and J by 3 bases, with 7 bases left in between. CDR3 length: 13 amino acids. Germline CDR1 LGHDT, CDR2 YNNKEL (reference sequence).

The CDR3 spells CASSLTPLGTETQYF. The CDR3 bases are TGCGCCAGCAGCTTAACCCCATTGGGTACGGAGACCCAGTACTTC. This rearrangement joins TRBV5-1 to TRBJ2-5, with D uncertain. This CDR3 contains 15 residues. Germline-derived CDR1 and CDR2 are SGHRS and YFSETQ. V dropped 2 bases and J dropped 5 bases, with 16 bases sitting between them.

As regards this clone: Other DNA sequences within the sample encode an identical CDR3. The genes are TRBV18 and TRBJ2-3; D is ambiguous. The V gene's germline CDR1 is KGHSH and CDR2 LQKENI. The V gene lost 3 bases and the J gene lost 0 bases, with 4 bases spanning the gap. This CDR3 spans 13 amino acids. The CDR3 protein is CASSPPSTDTQYF. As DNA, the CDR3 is TGTGCCAGCTCACCTCCCAGCACAGATACGCAGTATTTT.

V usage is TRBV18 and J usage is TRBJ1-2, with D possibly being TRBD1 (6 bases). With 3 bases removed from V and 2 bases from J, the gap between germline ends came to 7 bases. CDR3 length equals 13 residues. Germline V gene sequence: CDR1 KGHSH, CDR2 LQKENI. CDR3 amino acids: CASSPTGNYGYTF. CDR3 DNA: TGTGCCAGCTCACCGACAGGAAACTATGGCTACACCTTC.

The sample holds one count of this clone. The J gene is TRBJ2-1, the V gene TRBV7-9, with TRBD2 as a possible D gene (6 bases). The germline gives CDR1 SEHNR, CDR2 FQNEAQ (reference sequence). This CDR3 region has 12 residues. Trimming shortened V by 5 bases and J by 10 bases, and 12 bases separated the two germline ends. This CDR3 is CASSTSLPEQFF. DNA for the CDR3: TGTGCCAGCAGCACTAGCCTGCCCGAGCAGTTCTTC.